This TCR beta chain was obtained from a study of CD8 T cell repertoires and HIV-1 epitope variants. This CDR3 spans 13 amino acids. Germline V gene lookup returns CDR1 SEHNR and CDR2 FQNEAQ (reference sequence). J lost 10 bases, V lost 5 bases, and 3 bases had no gene match. Only a few counts were recorded for this clone. Antigen unknown. Here immunoSEQ multiplex PCR was the method, and the copy in TCRdb shows in-frame clones only, minus some. The sample contains over 5,000 clones, 65% of which appear only once. The V and J genes are TRBV7-9 and TRBJ1-4; 11 bases agree with TRBD1. The sample consisted of cultured CD8+ T cells derived from PBMCs. The TCR comes from a male donor with HIV. The CDR3 here is CASSPGQGGKLFF. CDR3 sequence (DNA): TGTGCCAGCAGCCCGGGACAGGGGGGAAAACTGTTTTTT.